This T cell receptor (beta chain) was profiled in a study of blood T cell repertoires in COVID-19. Turning to the study itself: Acute-phase and convalescent COVID-19 samples originated in the United States, Italy and Spain. Sources were T cells, B-cell-depleted T cells, or PBMCs; the material itself was cDNA or gDNA.

Authors' processing steps: Reference gene primer amplification in the assay estimated nucleated cell counts. Sequencing was performed with immunoSEQ multiplex PCR; in TCRdb, only in-frame clones are kept and a portion is missing. Clone size and the V and J calls come from that table; the DNA yielded D and trimming. The top ten clones hold about 2% of a sample with about 260,000 clones, 70% to 90% of them seen once. CDR1 is SNHLY, CDR2 FYNNEI, per germline. V lost 5 bases to trimming and J lost 2 bases; unmatched junction nucleotides: 18. This CDR3 is 18 amino acids long. Source material: peripheral blood. V gene TRBV2 combines with J gene TRBJ2-7; 7 bases are shared with TRBD1. This TCR derives from a man aged 25-45 years with active or convalescent COVID-19. DNA of the CDR3: TGTGCCAGCAGTCCGGAACTATCTGCCGGGACAGAAGCCTACGAGCAGTACTTC. Protein sequence: CASSPELSAGTEAYEQYF.